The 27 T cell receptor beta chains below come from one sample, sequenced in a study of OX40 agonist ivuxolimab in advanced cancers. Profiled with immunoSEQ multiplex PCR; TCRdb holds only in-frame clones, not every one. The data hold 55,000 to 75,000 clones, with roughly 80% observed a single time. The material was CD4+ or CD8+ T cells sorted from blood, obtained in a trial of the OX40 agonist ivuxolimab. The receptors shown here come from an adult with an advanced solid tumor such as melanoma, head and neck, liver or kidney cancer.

CDR3 bases: TGTGCCAGCAGCTTACAGTCCCCAATGACTAGCGGGAGTAATGAGCAGTTCTTC. Translated: CASSLQSPMTSGSNEQFF. This chain uses TRBV11-2 with TRBJ2-1, with TRBD2 identical over 12 bases. V lost 2 bases, J lost 7 bases, and 12 bases stayed unmatched. CDR3 size: 18 residues. Germline V gives CDR1 SGHAT, CDR2 FQNNGV. The whole variable domain, filled in from reference TRBV11-2 and TRBJ2-1, reads EAGVAQSPRYKIIEKRQSVAFWCNPISGHATLYWYQQILGQGPKLLIQFQNNGVVDDSQLPKDRFSAERLKGVDSTLKIQPAKLEDSAVYLCASSLQSPMTSGSNEQFFGPGTRLTVL.

DNA of the CDR3: TGTGCTAGTGCTCCCGCCGGGGCTAGTGGGGATGTCCTACGTGGTGAGCAGTTCTTC. This codes for CASAPAGASGDVLRGEQFF. This sequence joins TRBV12-5 and TRBJ2-1; tentatively, D is TRBD1 or TRBD2 (5 bases each). The CDR3 length is 19 residues. V was cut by 7 bases and J by 9 bases, with 34 bases left in between. In germline, CDR1 is LGHNT, CDR2 FRNRAP.

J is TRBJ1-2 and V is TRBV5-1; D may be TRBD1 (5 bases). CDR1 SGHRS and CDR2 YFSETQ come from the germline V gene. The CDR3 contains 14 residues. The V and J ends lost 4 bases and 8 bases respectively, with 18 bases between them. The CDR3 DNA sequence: TGCGCCAGCAGCCCCGGGACTATCGGAATGGGCTACACCTTC. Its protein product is CASSPGTIGMGYTF. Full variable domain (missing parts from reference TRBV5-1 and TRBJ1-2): KAGVTQTPRYLIKTRGQQVTLSCSPISGHRSVSWYQQTPGQGLQFLFEYFSETQRNKGNFPGRFSGRQFSNSRSEMNVSTLELGDSALYLCASSPGTIGMGYTFGSGTRLTVV.

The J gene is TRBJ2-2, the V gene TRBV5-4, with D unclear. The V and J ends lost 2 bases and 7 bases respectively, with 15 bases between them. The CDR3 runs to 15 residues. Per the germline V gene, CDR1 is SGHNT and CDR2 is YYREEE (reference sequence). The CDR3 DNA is TGTGCCAGCAGCTTAGGTTCTGACTCCGTCGGGGAGCTGTTTTTT. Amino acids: CASSLGSDSVGELFF.

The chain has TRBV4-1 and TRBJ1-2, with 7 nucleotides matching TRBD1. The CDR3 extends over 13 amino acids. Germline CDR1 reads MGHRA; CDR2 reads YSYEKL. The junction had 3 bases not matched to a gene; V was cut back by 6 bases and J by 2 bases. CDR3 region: CASRSGQNYGYTF. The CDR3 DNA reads TGCGCCAGCAGGTCGGGACAGAACTATGGCTACACCTTC.

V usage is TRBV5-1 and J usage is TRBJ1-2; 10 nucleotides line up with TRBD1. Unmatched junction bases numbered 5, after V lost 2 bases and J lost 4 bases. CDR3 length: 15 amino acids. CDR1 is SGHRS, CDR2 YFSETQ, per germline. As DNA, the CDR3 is TGCGCCAGCAGCTTAGACAGGGGGCGCGGCTATGGCTACACCTTC. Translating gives CASSLDRGRGYGYTF.

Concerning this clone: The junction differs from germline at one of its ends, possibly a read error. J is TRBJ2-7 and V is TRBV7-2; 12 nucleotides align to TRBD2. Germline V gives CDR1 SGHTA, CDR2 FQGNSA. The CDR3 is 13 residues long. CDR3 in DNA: TGTGCCAGCAGCTTAGGACTAGCGGGAGAGCGGTACTTC. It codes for CASSLGLAGERYF.

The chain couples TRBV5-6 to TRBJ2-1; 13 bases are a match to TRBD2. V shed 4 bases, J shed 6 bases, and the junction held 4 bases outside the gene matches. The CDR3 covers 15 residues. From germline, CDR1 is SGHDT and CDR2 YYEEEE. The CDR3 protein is CASSLGTSGINEQFF. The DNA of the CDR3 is TGTGCCAGCAGCCTGGGGACTAGCGGGATCAATGAGCAGTTCTTC. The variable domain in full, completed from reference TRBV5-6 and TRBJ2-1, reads DAGVTQSPTHLIKTRGQQVTLRCSPKSGHDTVSWYQQALGQGPQFIFQYYEEEERQRGNFPDRFSGHQFPNYSSELNVNALLLGDSALYLCASSLGTSGINEQFFGPGTRLTVL.

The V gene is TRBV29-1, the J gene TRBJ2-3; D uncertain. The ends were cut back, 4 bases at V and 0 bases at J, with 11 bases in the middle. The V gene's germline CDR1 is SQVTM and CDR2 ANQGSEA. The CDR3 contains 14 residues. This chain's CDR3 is CSVGPPQSTDTQYF. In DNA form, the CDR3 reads TGCAGCGTTGGACCCCCACAGAGCACAGATACGCAGTATTTT.

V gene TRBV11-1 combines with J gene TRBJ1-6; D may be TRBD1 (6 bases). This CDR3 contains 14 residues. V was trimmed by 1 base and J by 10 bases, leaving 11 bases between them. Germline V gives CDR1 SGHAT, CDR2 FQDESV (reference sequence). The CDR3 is CASSLVQGDSPLHF. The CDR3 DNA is TGTGCCAGCAGCTTAGTACAGGGAGACTCACCCCTCCACTTT.

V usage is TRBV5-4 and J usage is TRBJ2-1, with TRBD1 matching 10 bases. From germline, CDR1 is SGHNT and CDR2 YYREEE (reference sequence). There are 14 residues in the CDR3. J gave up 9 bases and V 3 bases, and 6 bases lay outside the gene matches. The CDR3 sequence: CASSSRQGASEQFF. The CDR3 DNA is TGTGCCAGCAGCTCACGACAGGGGGCGAGTGAGCAGTTCTTC.

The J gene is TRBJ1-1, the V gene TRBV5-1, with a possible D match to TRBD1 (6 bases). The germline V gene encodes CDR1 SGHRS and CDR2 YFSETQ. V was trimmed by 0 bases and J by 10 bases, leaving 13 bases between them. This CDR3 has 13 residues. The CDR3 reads CASSLELQGPAFF. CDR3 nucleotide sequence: TGCGCCAGCAGCTTGGAGCTACAGGGTCCAGCTTTCTTT.

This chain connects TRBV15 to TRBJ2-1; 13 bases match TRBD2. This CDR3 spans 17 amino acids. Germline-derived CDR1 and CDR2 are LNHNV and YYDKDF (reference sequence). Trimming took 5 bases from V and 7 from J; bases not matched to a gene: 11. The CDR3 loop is CATSVHWTSGSRNEQFF. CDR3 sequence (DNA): TGTGCCACCAGCGTACACTGGACTAGCGGGAGCCGTAATGAGCAGTTCTTC.

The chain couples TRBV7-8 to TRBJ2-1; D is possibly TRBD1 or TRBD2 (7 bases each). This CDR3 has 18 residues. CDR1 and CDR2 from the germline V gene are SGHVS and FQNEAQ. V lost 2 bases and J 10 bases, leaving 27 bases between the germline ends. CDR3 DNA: TGTGCCAGCAGCTTAACCCCTCCGGGGGGTGACAGGGAAAGAGAGCAGTTCTTC. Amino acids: CASSLTPPGGDREREQFF.

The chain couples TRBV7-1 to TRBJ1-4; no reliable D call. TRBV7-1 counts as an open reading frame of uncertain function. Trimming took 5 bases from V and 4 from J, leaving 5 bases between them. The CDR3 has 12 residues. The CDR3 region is CASSIGNEKLFF. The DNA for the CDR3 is TGTGCCAGCAGCATCGGTAATGAAAAACTGTTTTTT.

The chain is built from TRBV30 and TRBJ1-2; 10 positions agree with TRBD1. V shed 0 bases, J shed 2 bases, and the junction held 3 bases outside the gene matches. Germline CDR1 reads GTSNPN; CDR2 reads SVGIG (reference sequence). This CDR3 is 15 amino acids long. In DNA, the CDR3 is TGTGCCTGGAGTGTCCCGGGACAGGGGAACTATGGCTACACCTTC. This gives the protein CAWSVPGQGNYGYTF.

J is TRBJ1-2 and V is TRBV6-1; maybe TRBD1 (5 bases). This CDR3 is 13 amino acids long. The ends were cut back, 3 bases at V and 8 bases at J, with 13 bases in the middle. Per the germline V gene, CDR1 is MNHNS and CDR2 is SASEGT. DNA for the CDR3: TGTGCCAGCAGTGAGGGAGACAGCGGCGGCTACACCTTC. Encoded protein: CASSEGDSGGYTF.

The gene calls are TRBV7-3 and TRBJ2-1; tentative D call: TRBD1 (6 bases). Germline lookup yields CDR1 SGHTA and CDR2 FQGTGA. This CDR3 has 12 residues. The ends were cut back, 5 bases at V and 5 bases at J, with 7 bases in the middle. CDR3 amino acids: CASSRQDNEQFF. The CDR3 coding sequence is TGTGCCAGCAGCCGACAGGACAATGAGCAGTTCTTC.

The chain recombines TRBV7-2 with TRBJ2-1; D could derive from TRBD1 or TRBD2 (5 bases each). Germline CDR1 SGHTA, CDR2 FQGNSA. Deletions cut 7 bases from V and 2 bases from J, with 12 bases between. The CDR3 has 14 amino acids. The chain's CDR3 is CASTHPGPYNEQFF. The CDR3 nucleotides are TGTGCCAGCACCCACCCGGGACCCTACAATGAGCAGTTCTTC.

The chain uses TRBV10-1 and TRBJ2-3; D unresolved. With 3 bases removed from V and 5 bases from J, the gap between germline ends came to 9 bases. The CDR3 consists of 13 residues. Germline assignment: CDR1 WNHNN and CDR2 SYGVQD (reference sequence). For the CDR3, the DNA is TGCGCCAGCAGTGAAGATATGGGAGATACGCAGTATTTT. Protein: CASSEDMGDTQYF.

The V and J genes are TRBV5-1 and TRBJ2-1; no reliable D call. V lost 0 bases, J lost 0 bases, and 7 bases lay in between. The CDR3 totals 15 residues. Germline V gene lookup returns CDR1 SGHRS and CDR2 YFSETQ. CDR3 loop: CASSLDVNSYNEQFF. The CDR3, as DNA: TGCGCCAGCAGCTTGGATGTGAACTCCTACAATGAGCAGTTCTTC.

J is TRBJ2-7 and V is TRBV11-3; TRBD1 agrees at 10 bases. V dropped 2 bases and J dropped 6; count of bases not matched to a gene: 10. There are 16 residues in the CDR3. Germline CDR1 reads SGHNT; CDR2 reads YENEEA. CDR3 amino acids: CASSLTFSGQGGEQYF. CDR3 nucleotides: TGTGCCAGCAGCTTAACATTCTCCGGACAGGGGGGCGAGCAGTACTTC.

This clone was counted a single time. CDR3 sequence reads: CASSRDRVTGYTF. CDR3 nucleotides: TGTGCCAGCTCCAGGGACAGGGTAACTGGCTACACCTTC. The rearrangement links TRBV7-9 to TRBJ1-2, with 9 bases aligning to TRBD1. The germline CDR1 and CDR2 sequences are SEHNR and FQNEAQ (reference sequence). J lost 7 bases, V lost 8 bases, and 8 bases had no gene match. The CDR3 sequence is 13 residues long.

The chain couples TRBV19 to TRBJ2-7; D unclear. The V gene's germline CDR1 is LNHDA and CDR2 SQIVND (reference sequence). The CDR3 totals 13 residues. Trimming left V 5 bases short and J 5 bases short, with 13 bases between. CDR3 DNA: TGTGCCAGTAGTGACCCCCAGCTAAACGAGCAGTACTTC. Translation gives CASSDPQLNEQYF.

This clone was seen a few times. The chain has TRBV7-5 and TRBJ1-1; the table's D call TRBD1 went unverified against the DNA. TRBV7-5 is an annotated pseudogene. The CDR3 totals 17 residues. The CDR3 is CVRSRPRLPLSNTEAFF. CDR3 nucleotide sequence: TGTGTCAGAAGCCGTCCCAGGTTGCCCTTATCGAACACTGAAGCTTTCTTT.

The CDR3 reads CASSAVLGGGQPQHF. The CDR3, as DNA: TGTGCCAGCAGTGCGGTGTTGGGCGGAGGCCAGCCCCAGCATTTT. The rearrangement joins TRBV6-1 to TRBJ1-5, with no clear D. This CDR3 spans 15 amino acids. The germline V gene encodes CDR1 MNHNS and CDR2 SASEGT. V was pared by 4 bases and J by 7 bases, with 17 bases between.

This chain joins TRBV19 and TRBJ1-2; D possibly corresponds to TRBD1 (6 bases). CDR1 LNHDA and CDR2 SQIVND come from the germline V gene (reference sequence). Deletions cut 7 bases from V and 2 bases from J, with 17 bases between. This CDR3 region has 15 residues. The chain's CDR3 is CASNPYGGSNYGYTF. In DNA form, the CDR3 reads TGTGCCAGTAACCCCTACGGGGGCTCAAACTATGGCTACACCTTC.